This T cell receptor (beta chain) was documented in a study of beta chain features in type 1 diabetes. Whole-study results and caveats: A definitive answer on HLA type influencing TCRB rearrangement was not reached here. Among patients, naive, central memory and Treg TCRB repertoires appeared more similar than among healthy donors. TCRB CDR3s were moderately but significantly shorter in Type 1 diabetes patients in all four CD4+ subsets.

This clone was found a few times. Its specificity is unknown. As every portion of the isolated RNA was reverse transcribed, the sequencing read expressed TCRB transcripts. The method was immunoSEQ multiplex PCR; TCRdb's version includes in-frame clones alone and lacks a portion of them. Of some 410,000 clones listed, about an eighth are singletons. Trimming stripped 5 bases from V and 10 bases from J, with 12 bases between. CDR1 SGDLS and CDR2 YYNGEE come from the germline V gene. The CDR3 loop spans 12 amino acids. The specimen sequenced was naive CD4+ T cells from blood. This clonotype was obtained from a woman between 18 and 29 years old in good health. The V and J genes are TRBV9 and TRBJ2-2; D remains unclear. CDR3 sequence reads: CASRYPREELFF. In nucleotides, the CDR3 is TGTGCCAGCAGATACCCCCGCGAGGAGCTGTTTTTT.